This T cell receptor (beta chain) was profiled in a study of CD8 T cells in ankylosing spondylitis. Study findings and constraints: Disease-linked clones bore a CD8+ phenotype, appearing relatively rarely in peripheral blood.

Per the germline V gene, CDR1 is SGHVS and CDR2 is FNYEAQ. This CDR3 region has 16 residues. V lost 2 bases and J lost 7, with 20 bases in between. In its sample, this clonotype was seen many times. Its antigen is unknown. TCRdb re-analysed the 5' RACE reads in MiXCR, keeping a single row per CDR3 protein. The table includes about 44,000 distinct CDR3 sequences, 8% to 13% detected once. Sequenced material: blood, either unsorted or a sorted T cell fraction (not recorded which). The chain has TRBV7-6 and TRBJ2-5, with D possibly TRBD1 on 7 matching bases. This TCR was recovered from a male donor with ankylosing spondylitis or in good health (not recorded which). CDR3 region: CASSLLVGTAGGTQYF. As DNA, the CDR3 is TGTGCCAGCAGCTTATTGGTGGGGACAGCCGGGGGGACCCAGTACTTC.